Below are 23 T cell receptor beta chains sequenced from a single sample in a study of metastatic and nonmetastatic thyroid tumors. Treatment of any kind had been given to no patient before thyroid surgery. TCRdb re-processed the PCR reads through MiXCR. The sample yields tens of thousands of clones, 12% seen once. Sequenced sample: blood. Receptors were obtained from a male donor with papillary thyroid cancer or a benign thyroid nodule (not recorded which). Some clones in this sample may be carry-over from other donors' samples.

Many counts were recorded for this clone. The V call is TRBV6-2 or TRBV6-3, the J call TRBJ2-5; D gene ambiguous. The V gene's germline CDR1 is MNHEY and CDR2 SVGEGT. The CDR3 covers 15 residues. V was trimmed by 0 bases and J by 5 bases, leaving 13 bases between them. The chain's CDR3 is CASSYSNGFGETQYF. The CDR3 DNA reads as TGTGCCAGCAGTTACTCGAATGGGTTCGGGGAGACCCAGTACTTC.

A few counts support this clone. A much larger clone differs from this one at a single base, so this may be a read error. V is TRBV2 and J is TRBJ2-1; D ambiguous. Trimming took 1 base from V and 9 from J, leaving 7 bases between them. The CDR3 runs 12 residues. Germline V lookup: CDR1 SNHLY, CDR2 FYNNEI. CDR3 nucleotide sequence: TGTGCCAGCAGTGAAGGACTGAGTGAGCAGTTCTTC. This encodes CASSEGLSEQFF.

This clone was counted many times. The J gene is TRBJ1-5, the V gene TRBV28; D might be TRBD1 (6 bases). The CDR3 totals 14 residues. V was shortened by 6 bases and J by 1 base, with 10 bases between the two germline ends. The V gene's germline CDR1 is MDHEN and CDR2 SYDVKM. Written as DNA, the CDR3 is TGTGCCAGCAGCCCGGGGGGCAGCAATCAGCCCCAGCATTTT. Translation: CASSPGGSNQPQHF. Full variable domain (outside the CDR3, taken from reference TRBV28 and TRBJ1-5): DVKVTQSSRYLVKRTGEKVFLECVQDMDHENMFWYRQDPGLGLRLIYFSYDVKMKEKGDIPEGYSVSREKKERFSLILESASTNQTSMYLCASSPGGSNQPQHFGDGTRLSIL.

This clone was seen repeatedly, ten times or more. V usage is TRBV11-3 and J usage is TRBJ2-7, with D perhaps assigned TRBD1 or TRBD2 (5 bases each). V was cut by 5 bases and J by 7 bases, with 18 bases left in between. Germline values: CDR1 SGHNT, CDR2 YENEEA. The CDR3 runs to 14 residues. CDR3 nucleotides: TGTGCCAGCAGCCTGGGATCTCGTGGGGGAGAGCAGTACTTC. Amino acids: CASSLGSRGGEQYF.

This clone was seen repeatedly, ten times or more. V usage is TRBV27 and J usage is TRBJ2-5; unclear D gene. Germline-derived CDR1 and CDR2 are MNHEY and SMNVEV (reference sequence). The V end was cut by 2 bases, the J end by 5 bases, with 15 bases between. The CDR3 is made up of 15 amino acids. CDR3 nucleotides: TGTGCCAGCAGTTTACGAGCAGATCTGTCGGAGACCCAGTACTTC. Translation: CASSLRADLSETQYF.

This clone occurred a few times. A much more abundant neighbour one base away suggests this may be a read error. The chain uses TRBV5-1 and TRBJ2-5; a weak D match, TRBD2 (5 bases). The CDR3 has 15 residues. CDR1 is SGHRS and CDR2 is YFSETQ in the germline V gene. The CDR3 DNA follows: TGCGCCAGCATCTTGTTCCCAGCGGCGCCGGAGACCCAGTACTTC. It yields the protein CASILFPAAPETQYF.

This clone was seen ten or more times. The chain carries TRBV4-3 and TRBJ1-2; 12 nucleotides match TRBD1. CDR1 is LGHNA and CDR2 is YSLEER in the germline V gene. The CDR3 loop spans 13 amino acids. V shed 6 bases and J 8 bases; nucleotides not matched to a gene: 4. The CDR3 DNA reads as TGCGCCAGCAGTCCGGGACAGGGGGCGGGCTACACCTTC. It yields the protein CASSPGQGAGYTF.

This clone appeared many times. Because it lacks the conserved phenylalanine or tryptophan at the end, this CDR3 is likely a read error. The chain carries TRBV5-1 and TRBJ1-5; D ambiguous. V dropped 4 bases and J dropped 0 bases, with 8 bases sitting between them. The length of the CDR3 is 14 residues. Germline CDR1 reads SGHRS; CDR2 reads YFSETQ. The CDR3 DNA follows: TGCGCCAGCAGCCCGCTTCCTAGCAATCAGCCCCAGCATCTT. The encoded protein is CASSPLPSNQPQHL.

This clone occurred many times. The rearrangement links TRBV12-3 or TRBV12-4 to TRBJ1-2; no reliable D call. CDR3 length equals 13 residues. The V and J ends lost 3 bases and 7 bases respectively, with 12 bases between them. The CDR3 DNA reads TGTGCCAGCAGTTTTGGCCTGCGAGGTGGCTACACCTTC. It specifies CASSFGLRGGYTF.

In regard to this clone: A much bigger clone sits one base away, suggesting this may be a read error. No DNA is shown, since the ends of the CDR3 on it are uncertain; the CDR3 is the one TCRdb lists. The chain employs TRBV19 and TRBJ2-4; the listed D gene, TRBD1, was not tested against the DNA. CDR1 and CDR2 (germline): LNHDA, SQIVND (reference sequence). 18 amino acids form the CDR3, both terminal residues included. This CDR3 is CASTSVYVTGLPKNIQYF.

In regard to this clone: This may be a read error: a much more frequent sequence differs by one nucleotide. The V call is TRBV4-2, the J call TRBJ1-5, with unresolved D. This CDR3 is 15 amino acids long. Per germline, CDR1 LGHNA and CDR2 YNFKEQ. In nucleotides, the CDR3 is TGTGCCAACAGCCAAGATAAGAGAGTCAATCAGCCCCAGCATTTT. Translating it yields CANSQDKRVNQPQHF.

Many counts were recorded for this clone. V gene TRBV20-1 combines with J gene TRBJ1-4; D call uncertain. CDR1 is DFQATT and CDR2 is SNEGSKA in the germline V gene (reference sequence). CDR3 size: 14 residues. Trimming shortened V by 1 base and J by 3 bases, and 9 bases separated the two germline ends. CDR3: CSARGPESNEKLFF. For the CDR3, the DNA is TGCAGTGCTAGAGGGCCAGAGTCTAATGAAAAACTGTTTTTT.

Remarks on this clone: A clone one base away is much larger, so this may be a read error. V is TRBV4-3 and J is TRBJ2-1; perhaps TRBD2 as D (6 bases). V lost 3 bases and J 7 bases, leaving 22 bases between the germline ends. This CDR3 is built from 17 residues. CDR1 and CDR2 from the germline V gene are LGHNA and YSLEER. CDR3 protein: CASSHDLAAVSNNEQFF. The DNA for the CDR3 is TGCGCCAGCAGCCACGACTTAGCGGCAGTAAGTAATAATGAGCAGTTCTTC.

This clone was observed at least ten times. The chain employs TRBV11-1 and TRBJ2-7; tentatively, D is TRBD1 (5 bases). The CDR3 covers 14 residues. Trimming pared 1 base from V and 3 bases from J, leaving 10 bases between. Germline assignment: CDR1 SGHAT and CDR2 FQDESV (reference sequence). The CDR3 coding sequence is TGTGCCAGCAGCTTAGAAGGGGCTGTCTACGAGCAGTACTTC. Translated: CASSLEGAVYEQYF.

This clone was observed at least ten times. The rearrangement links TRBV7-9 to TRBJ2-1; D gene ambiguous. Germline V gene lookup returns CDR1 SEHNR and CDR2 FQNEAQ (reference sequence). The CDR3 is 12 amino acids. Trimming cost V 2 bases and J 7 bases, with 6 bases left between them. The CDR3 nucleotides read TGTGCCAGCAGCTTAATAGTTAATGAGCAGTTCTTC. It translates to CASSLIVNEQFF.

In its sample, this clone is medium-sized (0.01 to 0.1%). CDR3 protein: CASTPSGRSYEQYF. The CDR3 coding sequence is TGTGCCAGCACCCCAAGCGGTCGCTCCTACGAGCAGTACTTC. The chain links TRBV28 to TRBJ2-7; the D gene is possibly TRBD2 (5 bases). CDR3 length equals 14 residues. V dropped 7 bases and J dropped 0 bases, with 13 bases sitting between them. Germline loops: CDR1 MDHEN, CDR2 SYDVKM.

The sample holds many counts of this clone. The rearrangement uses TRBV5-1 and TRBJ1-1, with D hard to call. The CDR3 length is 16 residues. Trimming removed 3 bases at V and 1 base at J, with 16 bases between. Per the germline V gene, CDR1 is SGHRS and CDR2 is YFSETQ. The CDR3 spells CASSSRGRTANTEAFF. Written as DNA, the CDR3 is TGCGCCAGCAGCTCCCGTGGACGAACAGCGAACACTGAAGCTTTCTTT.

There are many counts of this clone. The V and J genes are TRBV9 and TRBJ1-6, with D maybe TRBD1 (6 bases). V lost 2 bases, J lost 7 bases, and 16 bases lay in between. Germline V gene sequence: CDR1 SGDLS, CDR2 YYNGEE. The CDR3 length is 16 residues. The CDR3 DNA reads TGTGCCAGCAGCGTCACAGGGTATCTAAACAATTCACCCCTCCACTTT. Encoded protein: CASSVTGYLNNSPLHF.

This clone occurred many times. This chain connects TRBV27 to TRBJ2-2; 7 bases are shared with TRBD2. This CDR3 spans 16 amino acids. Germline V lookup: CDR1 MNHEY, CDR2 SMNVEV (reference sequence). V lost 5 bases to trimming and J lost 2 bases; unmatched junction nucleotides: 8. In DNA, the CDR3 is TGTGCCAGCAGTCACGGGGAGGGAATTAACACCGGGGAGCTGTTTTTT. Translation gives CASSHGEGINTGELFF.

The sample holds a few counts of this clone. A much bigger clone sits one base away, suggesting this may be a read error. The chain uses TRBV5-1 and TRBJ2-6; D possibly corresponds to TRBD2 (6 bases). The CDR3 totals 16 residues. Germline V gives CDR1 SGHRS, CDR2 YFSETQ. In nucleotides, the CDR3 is TGCGCCAGCAGATGGGACTCCAACCCTGGGGCCAACGTCCCGACTTTC. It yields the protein CASRWDSNPGANVPTF. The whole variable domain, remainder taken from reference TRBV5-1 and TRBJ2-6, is KAGVTQTPRYLIKTRGQQVTLSCSPISGHRSVSWYQQTPGQGLQFLFEYFSETQRNKGNFPGRFSGRQFSNSRSEMNVSTLELGDSALYLCASRWDSNPGANVPTFGAGSRLTVL.

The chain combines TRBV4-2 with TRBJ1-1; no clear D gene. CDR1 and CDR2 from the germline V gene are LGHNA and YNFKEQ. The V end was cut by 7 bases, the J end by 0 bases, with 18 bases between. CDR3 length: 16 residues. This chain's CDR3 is CASKGGLGGMNTEAFF. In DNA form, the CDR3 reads TGTGCCAGCAAGGGAGGGCTTGGAGGGATGAACACTGAAGCTTTCTTT.

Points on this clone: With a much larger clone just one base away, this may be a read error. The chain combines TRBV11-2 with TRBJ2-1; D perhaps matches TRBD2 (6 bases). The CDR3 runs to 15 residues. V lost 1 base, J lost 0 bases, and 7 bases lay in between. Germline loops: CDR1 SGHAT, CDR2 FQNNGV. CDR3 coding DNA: TGTGCCAGCAGCTTAGGCGGGGTCTCCTACAATGAGCAGTTCTTC. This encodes CASSLGGVSYNEQFF.

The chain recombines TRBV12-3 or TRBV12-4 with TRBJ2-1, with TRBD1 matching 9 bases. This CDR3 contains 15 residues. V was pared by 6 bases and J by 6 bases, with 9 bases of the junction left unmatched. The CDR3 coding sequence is TGTGCCAGCAGCCCGGGACAGGGATTGGTCAATGAGCAGTTCTTC. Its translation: CASSPGQGLVNEQFF.